These 23 T cell receptor beta chains were all obtained from the same sample, sequenced in a study of post-analysis software for immune sequencing data. Their cognate antigens are unknown. General observations from the study: TRBV segments more frequent in patients than in controls numbered five and included TRBV5-6, TRBV5-1 and TRBV20-1.

Unique molecular identifiers tagged the TCR beta cDNA libraries. TCRdb re-derived calls from the PCR reads in MiXCR, one entry per CDR3 protein. The table has about 820,000 distinct CDR3 sequences, 53% seen once; the top ten hold approximately 4.5%. Material for sequencing was blood. The receptors originated from a girl between 10 and 17 years old with multiple sclerosis.

A few counts support this clonotype. V gene TRBV14 combines with J gene TRBJ2-1; 11 nucleotides match TRBD2. The CDR3 totals 15 residues. J lost 4 bases, V lost 5 bases, and 4 bases had no gene match. Germline V gene data show CDR1 as SGHDN and CDR2 as FVKESK. The CDR3 region has the DNA TGTGCCAGCAGCTCCTGGACTAGCGGGTACAATGAGCAGTTCTTC. Protein sequence: CASSSWTSGYNEQFF.

This chain uses TRBV5-1 with TRBJ1-2, with TRBD1 identical over 12 bases. Trimming removed 4 bases from V and 4 bases from J; junction bases left unmatched: 5. The CDR3 runs to 15 residues. Germline CDR1 reads SGHRS; CDR2 reads YFSETQ. DNA of the CDR3: TGCGCCAGCAGCAAAGGGACAGGGGGCGCCTATGGCTACACCTTC. Encoded protein: CASSKGTGGAYGYTF.

The chain carries TRBV7-2 and TRBJ2-1, with 13 bases matching TRBD2. Germline CDR1 SGHTA, CDR2 FQGNSA. The CDR3 sequence is 16 residues long. The ends lost 5 bases at V and 6 bases at J; junction bases unmatched: 7. CDR3 residues: CASSPSTSGGLNEQFF. The CDR3 nucleotides read TGTGCCAGCAGCCCGTCGACTAGCGGGGGGCTCAATGAGCAGTTCTTC.

This clonotype has only a few counts. The J gene is TRBJ2-4, the V gene TRBV12-3 or TRBV12-4; 12 bases match TRBD1. Trimming removed 5 bases from V and 6 bases from J; junction bases left unmatched: 14. The CDR3 consists of 18 residues. The CDR3 DNA reads TGTGCCAGCAGTACTCCTCAAAGGGACAGGGGGCGGATAAACATTCAGTACTTC. As protein: CASSTPQRDRGRINIQYF.

The J gene is TRBJ2-3, the V gene TRBV3-1; D perhaps matches TRBD2 (6 bases). This CDR3 comprises 15 residues. The V gene's germline CDR1 is LGHDT and CDR2 YNNKEL (reference sequence). V was shortened by 5 bases and J by 2 bases, with 14 bases between the two germline ends. CDR3 DNA: TGTGCCAGCAGCGAACCTCGGGGACTCACAGATACGCAGTATTTT. This sequence encodes CASSEPRGLTDTQYF.

This chain links TRBV5-6 with TRBJ2-3, with 11 bases matching TRBD2. CDR3 length: 16 residues. Germline assignment: CDR1 SGHDT and CDR2 YYEEEE. The trim removed 2 bases at V and 5 bases at J, leaving 7 bases unmatched. In DNA, the CDR3 is TGTGCCAGCAGCTTTGGCCTAGCGGGGGGTAGAGATACGCAGTATTTT. Protein: CASSFGLAGGRDTQYF. The full variable domain, completed using reference TRBV5-6 and TRBJ2-3, is DAGVTQSPTHLIKTRGQQVTLRCSPKSGHDTVSWYQQALGQGPQFIFQYYEEEERQRGNFPDRFSGHQFPNYSSELNVNALLLGDSALYLCASSFGLAGGRDTQYFGPGTRLTVL.

V is TRBV3-1 and J is TRBJ2-7; 9 bases align to TRBD1. The trim removed 3 bases at V and 0 bases at J, leaving 3 bases unmatched. Germline assignment: CDR1 LGHDT and CDR2 YNNKEL (reference sequence). CDR3 length: 15 residues. As DNA, the CDR3 is TGTGCCAGCAGCCACGGGACAGGGAGCTCCTACGAGCAGTACTTC. It specifies CASSHGTGSSYEQYF.

The chain has TRBV25-1 and TRBJ1-2; no definite D call. The V and J ends lost 8 bases and 6 bases respectively, with 28 bases between them. The CDR3 runs 17 residues. Germline V gene sequence: CDR1 MGHDK, CDR2 SYGVNS. The CDR3, as DNA: TGTGCCAGCCTCGAAGAAAGCGGTTTCCCTATCAAGCATGGCTACACCTTC. Translation: CASLEESGFPIKHGYTF.

This clonotype was seen only a few times. The chain carries TRBV7-4 and TRBJ2-5; 8 bases match TRBD1. V lost 1 base to trimming and J lost 2 bases; unmatched junction nucleotides: 3. The length of the CDR3 is 15 residues. Per the germline V gene, CDR1 is SGHVT and CDR2 is SQSDAQ. This CDR3 reads CASSLEDREQETQYF. The CDR3 DNA reads as TGTGCCAGCAGCTTAGAGGACAGGGAACAAGAGACCCAGTACTTC. The full variable domain, in which reference TRBV7-4 and TRBJ2-5 provide the parts outside the CDR3, is GAGVSQSPRYKVAKRGRDVALRCDSISGHVTLYWYRQTLGQGSEVLTYSQSDAQRDKSGRPSGRFSAERPERSVSTLKIQRTEQGDSAVYLCASSLEDREQETQYFGPGTRLLVL.

The chain links TRBV5-1 to TRBJ1-1; D is unclear. In germline, CDR1 is SGHRS, CDR2 YFSETQ. Trimming shortened V by 4 bases and J by 4 bases, and 11 bases separated the two germline ends. This CDR3 contains 13 residues. The CDR3 bases are TGCGCCAGCAGCGACCTTTGGAGCACTGAAGCTTTCTTT. As protein: CASSDLWSTEAFF.

Only a few counts were recorded for this clonotype. The V and J genes are TRBV5-6 and TRBJ2-4; weak D call: TRBD1 (6 bases). Germline assignment: CDR1 SGHDT and CDR2 YYEEEE. CDR3 size: 16 residues. V dropped 0 bases and J dropped 0 bases, with 10 bases sitting between them. The CDR3 loop is CASSLAGQIAKNIQYF. As DNA, the CDR3 is TGTGCCAGCAGCTTGGCGGGACAAATAGCCAAAAACATTCAGTACTTC.

This clonotype was observed a few times. The rearrangement joins TRBV5-1 to TRBJ2-1; 7 nucleotides align to TRBD1. This CDR3 comprises 16 residues. The V and J ends lost 0 bases and 3 bases, in that order; junction bases with no gene match: 6. In germline, CDR1 is SGHRS, CDR2 YFSETQ. CDR3 in DNA: TGCGCCAGCAGCTTGGCCCCCGGACAGGTCTACAATGAGCAGTTCTTC. Translation: CASSLAPGQVYNEQFF.

Remarks on this clonotype: Given the absence of the conserved phenylalanine or tryptophan at the CDR3 end, a read error is likely. The V gene is TRBV29-1, the J gene TRBJ1-2; weak D call: TRBD1 (5 bases). V lost 4 bases, J lost 7 bases, and 10 bases lay in between. Germline CDR1 and CDR2: SQVTM and ANQGSEA. This CDR3 has 11 amino acids. In DNA form, the CDR3 reads TGCAGCGTTGCCGGGGGAGGTGGCTACACCTAC. It codes for CSVAGGGGYTY.

This chain links TRBV12-3 or TRBV12-4 with TRBJ2-5, with no clear D. The V gene lost 5 bases and the J gene lost 4 bases, with 11 bases spanning the gap. The CDR3 loop spans 13 amino acids. The CDR3 nucleotides read TGTGCCAGCAGTAGAAACAGTGGAGAGACCCAGTACTTC. Translation gives CASSRNSGETQYF.

This clonotype was picked up a small number of times. The V gene is TRBV25-1, the J gene TRBJ1-2; D not certain. Per germline, CDR1 MGHDK and CDR2 SYGVNS. This CDR3 spans 13 amino acids. Trimming took off 2 bases at V and 8 bases at J, with 12 bases between the two ends. The CDR3 region has the DNA TGTGCCAGCAGTGAACCCGGAGGAGGAGGCTACACCTTC. It specifies CASSEPGGGGYTF.

In its sample, this clonotype was seen a few times. The rearrangement joins TRBV20-1 to TRBJ2-7; 10 bases line up with TRBD2. TRBJ2-5 matches the DNA end more closely, so the J call is doubtful. CDR1 and CDR2 (germline): DFQATT, SNEGSKA (reference sequence). The CDR3 loop spans 11 amino acids. CDR3: CSSGGAETQYF. The DNA for the CDR3 is TGCAGTAGCGGGGGGGCAGAGACCCAGTACTTC.

The CDR3: CASSLGSIRYEQYF. In DNA form, the CDR3 reads TGTGCCAGCAGTTTGGGCAGTATAAGATACGAGCAGTACTTC. The V call is TRBV12-3 or TRBV12-4, the J call TRBJ2-5; D is undetermined. The DNA end is a closer match to TRBJ2-7, so the J assignment may be wrong. The CDR3 contains 14 residues.

V gene TRBV10-2 combines with J gene TRBJ2-7, with D perhaps TRBD1 (6 bases). The germline V gene encodes CDR1 WSHSY and CDR2 SAAADI. V was clipped by 7 bases and J by 4 bases, with 14 bases between them. The CDR3 is 13 residues long. CDR3 protein: CASTNQGWYEQYF. CDR3 nucleotide sequence: TGCGCCAGCACAAATCAGGGGTGGTACGAGCAGTACTTC.

As DNA, the CDR3 is TGTGCCAGCAGCATGGGACAGGGGGTCCAAAAATCCTACAATGAGCAGTTCTTC. This encodes CASSMGQGVQKSYNEQFF. The chain combines TRBV7-9 with TRBJ2-1; the match to TRBD1 covers 11 bases. Germline V gene lookup returns CDR1 SEHNR and CDR2 FQNEAQ (reference sequence). The J segment lost 1 base and the V segment lost 5 bases, leaving 10 bases of the junction unmatched. The CDR3 sequence is 18 residues long.

This chain joins TRBV6-6 and TRBJ2-5; a weak D match, TRBD2 (6 bases). The CDR3 runs to 15 residues. CDR1 and CDR2 from the germline V gene are MNHNY and SVGAGI (reference sequence). The V end was cut by 0 bases, the J end by 5 bases, with 13 bases between. This chain's CDR3 is CASSYSGAGSETQYF. CDR3 DNA sequence: TGTGCCAGCAGTTACTCCGGGGCGGGGTCGGAGACCCAGTACTTC.

The table lists this clonotype with a few counts. This rearrangement joins TRBV5-1 to TRBJ2-1; TRBD1 aligns across 12 bases. Per the germline V gene, CDR1 is SGHRS and CDR2 is YFSETQ. Unmatched junction bases numbered 14, after V lost 0 bases and J lost 7 bases. This CDR3 contains 19 residues. The CDR3 is CASSLGRPGQGARGNEQFF. The DNA for the CDR3 is TGCGCCAGCAGCTTGGGGCGCCCGGGACAGGGGGCAAGGGGGAATGAGCAGTTCTTC.

This chain links TRBV23-1 with TRBJ2-3, with D possibly being TRBD1 (6 bases). TRBV23-1 is an ORF, with its function uncertain. The CDR3 covers 12 residues. The CDR3 spells CERQACTDTQYF. The CDR3 DNA reads TGCGAGAGACAGGCGTGCACAGATACGCAGTATTTT.

The chain combines TRBV12-3 or TRBV12-4 with TRBJ2-7; 7 nucleotides line up with TRBD1. The V and J ends lost 2 bases and 0 bases, in that order; junction bases with no gene match: 7. CDR3 length: 16 residues. CDR3 sequence (DNA): TGTGCCAGCAGTTTAATGATGGGGACAGTCTCCTACGAGCAGTACTTC. Translating it yields CASSLMMGTVSYEQYF.